This TCR beta chain was retrieved from a study of PD-1 blockade in classical Hodgkin lymphoma (dated by TCRdb to the early 2020s). About the investigation overall: Nivolumab dosing was 3 mg/kg intravenously every 2 weeks, continuing until either disease progression or unacceptable toxicity. A peripheral blood immune signature of response to PD-1 blockade in classical Hodgkin lymphoma was defined using TCR beta sequencing and CyTOF. Beyond this particular receptor, the publication reports: Only a single clinical trial cohort was studied, and what caused the repertoire differences, possibly disease activity or prior therapy, remained undefined. Patients starting nivolumab less than 1 year after ASCT had lower diversity and were excluded from later analyses to avoid confounding by immune reconstitution. Newly diagnosed patients were reported to have lower baseline TCR diversity than healthy donors, and relapsed/refractory patients were reported to have lower baseline TCR diversity still. Trial patients with a complete response had baseline diversity similar to that of newly diagnosed patients, while partial responders and progressors had significantly lower diversity. CD4+ but not CD8+ TCR diversity rose significantly by C4D1 (p=0.0027 vs p=0.16), most apparent in complete responders (p=0.02).

Comment on this clone: Its antigen specificity is not known. Base-call qualities are not available, and no considerably larger clone is one nucleotide away.

Genomic DNA was extracted with the Qiagen DNeasy kit from unsorted PBMCs and from negatively selected CD4+ and CD8+ fractions. Using primers that anneal to V and J segments, immunoSEQ multiplex PCR amplified the TCR beta CDR3 regions. A synthetic immune receptor repertoire was used to minimize amplification bias, and any remaining bias was removed computationally after sequencing. From the authors' description of their analysis: Custom Python scripts were used to quantify repertoire diversity as the Shannon entropy index. The unsorted, CD4+ and CD8+ repertoires were each analyzed separately, with the exception of combined analyses, where CD4+ and CD8+ sequences were merged in silico. A clone was considered expanded if an increase in frequency of at least 2-fold after treatment relative to C1D1 was found, and a pseudocount of 0.5 was applied to clones undetected at baseline. Clones with 0 or 1 copy at C1D1 were classified as singleton clones, and clones with 2 or more copies were classified as non-singleton clones. By matching protein sequences in sorted samples from the same patient, clones expanded in unsorted samples were annotated as CD4+, CD8+ or unknown. Wilcoxon tests on paired samples were used to test changes in diversity from C1D1 to C4D1. TCRdb retrieved this table from immuneACCESS and kept in-frame rearrangements only. Not all clones are present; in checked studies, unresolved V genes account for under half, and no reason is known for the remainder. V, J and clone size are those of that table, while D and trimming were read from the DNA. Here the sample has approximately 22,000 clones; roughly three quarters occur a single time. The ten biggest clones cover 7.2% of the sample.

The time point tag for this specimen amounts to: cycle 4 day 1 (C4D1), after 5 to 7 weeks of nivolumab. Every trial patient had relapsed following autologous stem cell transplantation, and prior brentuximab vedotin exposure was what differed among cohorts A, B and C. The trial cohort included roughly 60 patients with relapsed/refractory classical Hodgkin lymphoma, and each patient had a best overall response of complete response, partial response or progressive disease. Single-agent nivolumab was administered to trial patients in the multi-cohort phase II CheckMate 205 trial. An independent review committee assessed best overall response using the 2007 International Working Group response criteria. Trial PBMCs were obtained immediately prior to nivolumab initiation (C1D1) and on therapy at cycle 2 day 1 and cycle 4 day 1. Peripheral blood was collected in 8 mL Vacutainer Cell Preparation Tubes, from which PBMCs were isolated by centrifugation and then cryopreserved.

Trimming at the junction amounts to 1 base on V and 0 bases on J, and the germline ends lie 10 bases apart. The CDR3 covers 16 residues, taking in both the cysteine and the phenylalanine. The read is trimmed to its CDR3 DNA, 48 bases read in frame from base 1. The germline V gene supplies CDR1 LGHNA and CDR2 YNFKEQ. Recombination linked TRBV4-2 to TRBJ1-3; TRBD1 is possibly the D segment (5 matching bases). The receptor's source is a human donor with classical Hodgkin lymphoma. The source material was peripheral blood mononuclear cells (PBMCs), sampled before the fourth cycle of nivolumab. The CDR3 region reads CASSQVGRDSGNTIYF. The base sequence is TGTGCCAGCAGCCAAGTCGGCAGGGACTCTGGAAACACCATATATTTT.